A selection of T cell receptor beta chains follows, all from one sample in a study of beta chain features in type 1 diabetes. Produced via immunoSEQ multiplex PCR; TCRdb's table is partial and in-frame only. The sample lists hundreds of thousands of clones; roughly 13% were seen once. The specimen sequenced was naive CD4+ T cells from blood. These receptor sequences come from a man aged 18 to 30 with type 1 diabetes. CDR3s leave out the opening cysteine and the closing phenylalanine or tryptophan. D genes are given only for firm matches.

D gene	V gene	J gene	CDR3 protein
NA	TRBV7-9	TRBJ2-5	ASSLGTDQETQY
NA	TRBV14	TRBJ1-6	ASSQGWQGLPLH
NA	TRBV4-1	TRBJ2-7	ASSQFGGIRPYEQY
TRBD1	TRBV10-3	TRBJ2-7	AIRKEQGGTYEQY
TRBD2	TRBV4-1	TRBJ2-3	ASSHSGGTDTQY
NA	TRBV5-4	TRBJ2-1	ASSIVRGAFNNEQF
TRBD1	TRBV30	TRBJ1-4	AWSVRQGTEKLF
TRBD1	TRBV5-6	TRBJ1-2	ASSFTWGQLFYT
NA	TRBV27	TRBJ1-5	ASSRRDLANQPQH
NA	TRBV30	TRBJ1-4	AWSGAEGGEKLF
TRBD1	TRBV5-1	TRBJ2-7	ASSLGGQGPDYEQY
NA	TRBV2	TRBJ2-5	ASMIPDGTQY
TRBD2	TRBV5-4	TRBJ2-3	ASSLTVAGGSSTDTQY
NA	TRBV10-3	TRBJ2-3	AISELSSSTDTQY
NA	TRBV15	TRBJ1-1	ATSRDQRNTEAF
TRBD1	TRBV2	TRBJ1-2	ASRGDSYGYT
TRBD1	TRBV5-4	TRBJ2-2	ASSLGDRGGRTGELF
NA	TRBV5-6	TRBJ2-3	ASSLVARPDTQY
NA	TRBV6-1	TRBJ2-5	ASTFTETQY
NA	TRBV11-3	TRBJ2-6	ASSLSFTGPGANVLT
TRBD1	TRBV5-1	TRBJ1-2	ASRPRLQGSTNYGYT
NA	TRBV5-1	TRBJ1-4	ASSLGAEEKLF
TRBD1	TRBV29-1	TRBJ2-1	SVERTQGANNEQF
NA	TRBV5-1	TRBJ2-2	ASSFRYTGELF
TRBD2	TRBV30	TRBJ2-3	AWSGLALTDTQY
NA	TRBV7-9	TRBJ1-2	ASSLGPTNVPVYGYT
NA	TRBV29-1	TRBJ2-3	SVGPDTQY
NA	TRBV9	TRBJ1-1	ASSGPLTEAF
NA	TRBV5-6	TRBJ1-4	ASSLGEKLF
TRBD1	TRBV19	TRBJ1-2	ASSLPDRRGYT
NA	TRBV10-1	TRBJ2-2	ASGSGQNTGELF
TRBD1	TRBV9	TRBJ2-3	ASSAVGTGYQDTQY
NA	TRBV7-9	TRBJ2-3	ASSPAPGTDTQY
NA	TRBV5-6	TRBJ2-1	ASSRGFGSYNEQF
NA	TRBV9	TRBJ2-2	ASSVQSDYTGELF
NA	TRBV7-2	TRBJ2-1	ASSLGAGVQNEQF
NA	TRBV29-1	TRBJ2-2	SVEGHTGELF
NA	TRBV27	TRBJ2-6	ASSKVPTGANVLT
TRBD2	TRBV29-1	TRBJ2-1	STRAPLAGGGEQF
NA	TRBV5-4	TRBJ2-5	ASSLYTGAQETQY
NA	TRBV5-1	TRBJ2-7	ASSEGNSYEQY
TRBD1	TRBV7-9	TRBJ1-4	ASRKQGGTNEKLF